What follows is one TCR beta chain and its context. How the authors handled the data: Quantification of nucleated cells was approximated via reference gene primer amplification. The assay was immunoSEQ multiplex PCR, and TCRdb's table has in-frame clones only and misses some. D and trimming come from the DNA, and the V and J calls and clone size come from that table. The sample includes under 350,000 clones, roughly 80% of them seen just once. This sample is drawn from a study of blood T cell repertoires in COVID-19. Study in general: Sites across the United States, Italy and Spain contributed samples from acute and convalescent COVID-19. The cDNA or gDNA used as material had been derived from T cells, B-cell-depleted T cells, or PBMCs.

With 3 bases clipped from V and 7 bases from J, the junction kept 6 bases outside the gene matches. The CDR3 runs to 15 residues. Per the germline V gene, CDR1 is KGHDR and CDR2 is SFDVKD. The sample was peripheral blood. The receptor's source is a woman in her forties or fifties who had recovered from COVID-19. The V and J genes are TRBV24-1 and TRBJ2-7; 12 positions agree with TRBD1. Written as DNA, the CDR3 is TGTGCCACCAGTGATCCCGGGACAGGGGGCAAAGAGCAGTACTTC. Amino acids: CATSDPGTGGKEQYF.